This is a list of T cell receptor beta chains from one sample in a study of tumor-infiltrating lymphocytes in primary liver carcinoma. TCRdb re-derived calls from the multiplex PCR reads in MiXCR, one entry per CDR3 protein. The sample includes 100,000 or so distinct CDR3 sequences, under 70% of them seen just once. The sequencing sample was made of liver tumor tissue from sampling region 2. These receptor sequences come from a woman aged 55-70 years with primary liver carcinoma and hepatitis B virus infection. Both conserved end residues are part of each CDR3. A D gene is named only where the DNA matches it firmly. Clone size, where shown, is once, few, many, or a class for clones that have expanded.

NA,once,TRBJ2-7,TRBV11-2,TGTGCTAGCAGCTTAGAGCCGGTTCCGAACGAGCAGTATTTC,CASSLEPVPNEQYF
NA,once,TRBJ1-1,TRBV2,TGTGCCAGCAACACAGGATTGGACACTGAAGCTTTCTTT,CASNTGLDTEAFF
TRBD1,NA,TRBJ2-1,TRBV11-2,TGTACCAGCAGCTTAACCCACGGACCGGGATACAGGGGTGAGCAGTTCTTC,CTSSLTHGPGYRGEQFF
TRBD1,many,TRBJ1-1,TRBV5-6,TGTGCCAGCAGCTCGACAGGGTATAGCACTGAAGCTTTCTTT,CASSSTGYSTEAFF
TRBD1,NA,TRBJ2-4,TRBV29-1,TGCAGCGTTGAACAGGGGGCCCGGAACATTCAGTACTTC,CSVEQGARNIQYF
TRBD1,many,TRBJ2-3,TRBV12-3/TRBV12-4,TGTGCCAGCAAGTGGCAGGGGGCTAGCACAGATACGCAGTATTTT,CASKWQGASTDTQYF
NA,few,TRBJ2-2,TRBV5-6,TGTGCCAGCAGCTTGAGCCAGCGGGCGTTTATCACCGGGGAGCTGTCTTTT,CASSLSQRAFITGELSF
NA,NA,TRBJ2-3,TRBV5-1,TGCGCCAGCAGCCTGGAAACTAGCACAGATACGCAGTATTTT,CASSLETSTDTQYF
NA,NA,TRBJ2-3,TRBV11-2,TGTGCCAGCAGCTTAAGGGGCCTATCGGGATTGAGAGTCCGCACAAATACGCAATATTTT,CASSLRGLSGLRVRTNTQYF
NA,NA,TRBJ2-3,TRBV4-2,TGTGCCAGCAGCAGCACAGATACGAAGCATTTT,CASSSTDTKHF
TRBD2,NA,TRBJ2-7,TRBV20-1,TGCAGTGCTCGAGAGACTAGCGGGAGGCACGAGCAGTACTTC,CSARETSGRHEQYF
TRBD2,many,TRBJ2-3,TRBV29-1,TGCAGCGTAAGCGGGAGTGGGGGCACAGATACGCAGTATTTT,CSVSGSGGTDTQYF